This T cell receptor (beta chain) derives from a study of cytomegalovirus exposure and HLA in healthy donors (TCRdb year 2017). Background on the whole study: According to a later analysis, the 120 or so validation repertoires were produced on the same platform as the 666 repertoires of the first cohort. The study aimed to test whether signatures of past pathogen exposure could be identified by cataloging public T cell receptors. High-throughput TCR immunosequencing, statistical association of individual TCRs with disease status, and machine learning were combined to predict cytomegalovirus infection status. A separate validation cohort of about 110 different subjects was used in addition to the 666-subject first cohort.

As to this clone: Its antigen has not been determined. It has no much larger one-base neighbor in the sample; base qualities were not kept.

Donors formed part of the validation cohort, which comprised about 130 subjects and was distinct from the first cohort of under 850 subjects. From a lookup of the germline V gene, CDR1 and CDR2 are SGHRS and YFSETQ. CDR3 length: 15 amino acids, cysteine to phenylalanine. The read is trimmed to its CDR3 DNA, 45 bases read in frame from base 1. Relative to germline, V is 2 bases shorter and J is 2 bases shorter, with 12 bases between their ends. The library was generated by the immunoSEQ multiplex PCR assay. Under the source paper's analysis protocol: To diagnose cytomegalovirus status from the catalog of TCR beta chain sequences, a statistical classification framework was built. The immuneACCESS repertoire file appears here via TCRdb, limited to in-frame rearrangements. These files lack a portion of the clones; in checked studies, under half of the deficit traces to unresolved V genes, and the cause of the others is not known. D and trimming were read from the DNA, whereas the V and J calls and clone size are those reported in that table. The sample includes 200,000 or so clones, with approximately 84% observed a single time. The leading ten clones occupy around 7% of the sample.

Findings and caveats that apply to the study as a whole: In a later analysis, TCRs clustered in the first cohort were found to also tend to co-occur in the roughly 120 validation repertoires, with 94% of cluster scores above 0. The authors suggested that the approach could potentially be extended to other disease states and immunological phenotypes. The classifier was reported to diagnose cytomegalovirus status with high specificity and sensitivity in both the original cohort and the validation cohort. All 120 or so repertoires were used to score co-occurrence in the validation cohort in a later analysis, because that analysis had no HLA typing for the cohort. The study listed 170 or so TCR beta chains as associated with cytomegalovirus. While some public TCRs were present in many individuals, most TCR sequences turned up only very rarely across donors. In vitro tests confirmed that a few of the cytomegalovirus-associated TCR beta chains recognize cytomegalovirus antigens.

The sequence was collected from a man between 18 and 35 years old in good health and CMV-seropositive. The chain is made from TRBV5-1 and TRBJ2-3; possibly the D gene is TRBD1, per 5 matching bases. Material: PBMCs. The sequenced DNA is TGCGCCAGCAGCTTAAGGGGCGTCGACACAGATACGCAGTATTTT. Translation gives CASSLRGVDTDTQYF.